This entry is about one T cell receptor (beta chain). The data stem from a study of blood T cell repertoires in COVID-19. Per the original methods: Reference gene primer amplification gave estimated nucleated cell counts. TCRdb keeps only in-frame clones here, not all; method: immunoSEQ multiplex PCR. V, J and clone size are those of that table, while D and trimming were read from the DNA. The sample has roughly 170,000 clones, around 87% seen once; the top ten hold 2.7%. The CDR3 spans 13 residues. V shed 4 bases and J shed 6 bases, with 12 bases lying between them. Germline CDR1 LGHDT, CDR2 YNNKEL (reference sequence).

The V gene is TRBV3-1 (or the pseudogene TRBV3-2), the J gene TRBJ2-5; D perhaps matches TRBD2 (7 bases). The sequencing sample was made of peripheral blood. The TCR was taken from a man aged 40-55 years with active or convalescent COVID-19. The CDR3 coding sequence is TGTGCCAGCAGCCTACAGGGAGGGAAGACCCAGTACTTC. It codes for CASSLQGGKTQYF.